Listed below are T cell receptor beta chains from one sample, sequenced in a study of blood T cell repertoires in COVID-19. Using immunoSEQ multiplex PCR, the repertoire was profiled, and TCRdb retains in-frame clones only, with some absent. The sample lists approximately 170,000 clones, about 86% occurring once. Sequencing was performed on peripheral blood. All receptors derive from a woman at least 80 years old with acute or convalescent COVID-19. Each CDR3 is given with its conserved first and last residue. D genes are given only for firm matches. Clone size is given for some rows only: seen once, a few or many times, or a class if the clone is expanded.

>TRBV14|-|TRBJ2-1|TRBD2
TGTGCCAGCAGCCGGACTAGCATCAATGAGCAGTTCTTC
CASSRTSINEQFF
>TRBV6-4|few|TRBJ2-3|TRBD2
TGTGCCAGCAGTGCCGAAGCGGGGGGGCCGAGAGATACGCAGTATTTT
CASSAEAGGPRDTQYF
>TRBV5-6|-|TRBJ2-1|-
TGTGCCAGCAGCTTTTCCGCTACTAGCGAGCAGTTCTTC
CASSFSATSEQFF
>TRBV5-1|-|TRBJ2-1|TRBD2
TGCGCCAGCAGCTTTCTAGCGGGAGGGCCTTACAATGAGCAGTTCTTC
CASSFLAGGPYNEQFF
>TRBV7-2|many|TRBJ1-5|TRBD1
TGTGCCAGCAGTTACCTGCCCGGACAGGCCTTCAATCAGCCCCAGCATTTT
CASSYLPGQAFNQPQHF
>TRBV5-1|-|TRBJ2-3|TRBD2
TGCGCCAGCAGACTAGCGGGGGCTAGCACAGATACGCAGTATTTT
CASRLAGASTDTQYF
>TRBV9|-|TRBJ1-2|-
TGTGCCAGCAGCTCTATCGACAGCTATGGCTACACCTTC
CASSSIDSYGYTF
>TRBV5-1|-|TRBJ2-3|-
TGCGCCAGCAGCTTCGGGTCCTCTAGCACAGATACGCAGTATTTT
CASSFGSSSTDTQYF
>TRBV19|-|TRBJ1-2|-
TGTGCCAGTAGTATTCGCTTGGACTCTGGTGGCTACACCTTC
CASSIRLDSGGYTF
>TRBV3-1/TRBV3-2|-|TRBJ1-5|TRBD1
TGTGCCAGCAGCAAAGAGCAGGGGGTTAATCAGCCCCAGCATTTT
CASSKEQGVNQPQHF
>TRBV3-1/TRBV3-2|-|TRBJ2-2|TRBD2
TGTGCCAGCAGCCCTGGAACTAGCGGGAGGGGTCACACCGGGGAGCTGTTTTTT
CASSPGTSGRGHTGELFF
>TRBV28|-|TRBJ2-2|TRBD2
TGTGCCAGCAGTATGGGAGGGACTAGCGGGAGGACCGGGGAGCTGTTTTTT
CASSMGGTSGRTGELFF
>TRBV28|-|TRBJ1-2|TRBD1
TGTGCCAGCAGTTATCCTCCGAACTGGACAGGGACCCCAACCGCCAACTATGGCTACACCTTC
CASSYPPNWTGTPTANYGYTF
>TRBV5-4|once|TRBJ1-1|-
TGTGCCAGGGGGGGAGCCCCGAACACTGAAGCTTTCTTT
CARGGAPNTEAFF
>TRBV6-1|-|TRBJ1-3|TRBD1
TGTGCCAGCAGACAGGGGCCCTCTGGAAACACCATATATTTT
CASRQGPSGNTIYF
>TRBV7-8|-|TRBJ1-5|TRBD1
TGTGCCAGCAGCGGTGGACAGGGAGGTCAGCCCCAGCATTTT
CASSGGQGGQPQHF
>TRBV29-1|-|TRBJ2-5|TRBD2
TGCAGCGCCGGACTAGCGGGAGGAACGGAGACCCAGTACTTC
CSAGLAGGTETQYF
>TRBV3-1/TRBV3-2|-|TRBJ1-6|TRBD1
TGTGCCAGCAGATCCGGGACAGATTTTCCCCTCCACTTT
CASRSGTDFPLHF
>TRBV19|few|TRBJ1-1|-
TGTGCCAGTAGTATGGGACACGCGAACACTGAAGCTTTCTTT
CASSMGHANTEAFF
>TRBV11-1|-|TRBJ1-1|-
TGTGCCAGCAGCGTACAGGGTATTAGCTACACTGAAGCTTTCTTT
CASSVQGISYTEAFF
>TRBV29-1|-|TRBJ2-2|-
TGCAGCGTCCACCCGTCCGGGACTAACACCGGGGAGCTGTTTTTT
CSVHPSGTNTGELFF
>TRBV5-5|-|TRBJ2-7|TRBD2
TGTGCCAGCAGCATGGGGACTAACTCCTACGAGCAGTACTTC
CASSMGTNSYEQYF
>TRBV19|-|TRBJ1-1|-
-
CASSIWGQGALATFF
>TRBV7-8|-|TRBJ1-2|TRBD1
TGTGCCAGCAGCTTTTTAGGGGGCGCGTCCCATGGCTACACCTTC
CASSFLGGASHGYTF
>TRBV7-2|-|TRBJ2-4|TRBD1
TGTGCCAGCAGCTTAGGCTATTTTGGGACAGACAAAAACATTCAGTACTTC
CASSLGYFGTDKNIQYF
>TRBV6-2/TRBV6-3|-|TRBJ1-1|-
TGTGCCAGCAGTTACTCGCGGGAGAACACTGAAGCTTTCTTT
CASSYSRENTEAFF
>TRBV21-1|-|TRBJ1-2|-
TGTGCCAGCAGCAAAGTCAGGCAGGCTGAGCAGTCCTATGGCTACACCTTC
CASSKVRQAEQSYGYTF
>TRBV7-2|few|TRBJ1-3|-
TGTGCCAGCAGCTCGAGCTCTGGAAACACCATATATTTT
CASSSSSGNTIYF
>TRBV21-1|-|TRBJ2-3|-
TGTGCCAGCAGCAAGGACAGGGGTACAGATACGCAGTATTTT
CASSKDRGTDTQYF
>TRBV27|once|TRBJ2-7|TRBD1
TGTGCCAGCAGTTTATCCTCCCAACCTGGACAGGGTCATGGCGAGCAGTACTTC
CASSLSSQPGQGHGEQYF
>TRBV4-1|-|TRBJ2-7|TRBD2
TGCGCCAGCAGCCAACCTAGCGGGAGGGCCGAGGAGCAGTACTTC
CASSQPSGRAEEQYF
>TRBV5-1|-|TRBJ2-4|-
TGCGCCAGCAGCTTGGCCGGCGGGGGCCCCCGGATCATTCAGTACTTC
CASSLAGGGPRIIQYF
>TRBV4-2|-|TRBJ2-2|-
TGTGCCAGCAGCCAAGCTTCCACGGGGATCGGGGAGCTGTTTTTT
CASSQASTGIGELFF
>TRBV2|-|TRBJ2-3|TRBD2
TGTGCCAGCAGTGGTAGACTAGCGGCCTTTTCTAGCACAGATACGCAGTATTTT
CASSGRLAAFSSTDTQYF
>TRBV24-1|-|TRBJ2-7|TRBD2
TGTGCCACCATCGATCGCTCTCGACTAGCGGGAAACGAGCAGTACTTC
CATIDRSRLAGNEQYF